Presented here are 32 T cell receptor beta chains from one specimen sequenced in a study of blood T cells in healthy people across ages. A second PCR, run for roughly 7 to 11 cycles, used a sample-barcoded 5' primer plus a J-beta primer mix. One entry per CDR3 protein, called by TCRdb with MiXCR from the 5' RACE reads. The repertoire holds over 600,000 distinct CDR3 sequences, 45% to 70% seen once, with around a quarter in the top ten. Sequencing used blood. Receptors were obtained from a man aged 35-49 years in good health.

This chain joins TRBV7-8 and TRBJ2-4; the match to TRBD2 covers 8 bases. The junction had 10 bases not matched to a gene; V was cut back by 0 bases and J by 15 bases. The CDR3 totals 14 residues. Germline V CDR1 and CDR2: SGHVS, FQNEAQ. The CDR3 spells CASSLASGITKRYF. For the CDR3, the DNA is TGTGCCAGCAGCTTAGCTAGCGGGATCACTAAAAGGTACTTC.

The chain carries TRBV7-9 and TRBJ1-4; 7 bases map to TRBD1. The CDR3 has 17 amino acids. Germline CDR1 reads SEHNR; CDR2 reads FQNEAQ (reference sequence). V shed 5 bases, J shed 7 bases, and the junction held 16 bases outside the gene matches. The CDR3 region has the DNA TGTGCCAGCAGCCCCTTAAGGGGGGGGACAGTACGTGAAAAACTGTTTTTT. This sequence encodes CASSPLRGGTVREKLFF. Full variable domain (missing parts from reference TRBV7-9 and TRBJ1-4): DTGVSQNPRHKITKRGQNVTFRCDPISEHNRLYWYRQTLGQGPEFLTYFQNEAQLEKSRLLSDRFSAERPKGSFSTLEIQRTEQGDSAMYLCASSPLRGGTVREKLFFGSGTQLSVL.

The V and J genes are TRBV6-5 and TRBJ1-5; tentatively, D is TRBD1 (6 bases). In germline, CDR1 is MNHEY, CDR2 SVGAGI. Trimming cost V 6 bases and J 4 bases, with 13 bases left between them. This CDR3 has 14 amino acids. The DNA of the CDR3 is TGTGCCAGCAGAACCATCACAGGGAATCAGCCCCAGCATTTT. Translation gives CASRTITGNQPQHF.

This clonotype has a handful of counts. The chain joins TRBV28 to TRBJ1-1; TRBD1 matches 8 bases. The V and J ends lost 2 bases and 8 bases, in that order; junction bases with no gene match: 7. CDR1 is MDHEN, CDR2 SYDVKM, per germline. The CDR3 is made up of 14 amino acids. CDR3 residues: CASSLVTGAREAFF. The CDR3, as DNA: TGTGCCAGCAGTTTAGTGACAGGGGCTAGAGAAGCTTTCTTT.

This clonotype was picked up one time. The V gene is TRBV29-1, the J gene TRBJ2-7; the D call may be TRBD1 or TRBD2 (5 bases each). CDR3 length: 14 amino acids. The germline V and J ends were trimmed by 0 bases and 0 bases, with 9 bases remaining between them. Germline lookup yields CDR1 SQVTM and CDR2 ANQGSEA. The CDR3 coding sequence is TGCAGCGTTGAAGATCGGGACGACTCCTACGAGCAGTACTTC. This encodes CSVEDRDDSYEQYF.

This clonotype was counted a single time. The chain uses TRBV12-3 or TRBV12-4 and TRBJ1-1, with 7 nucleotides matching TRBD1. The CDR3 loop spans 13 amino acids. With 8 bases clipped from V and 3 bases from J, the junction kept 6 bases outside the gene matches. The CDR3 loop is CASGRDSYTEAFF. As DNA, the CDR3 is TGTGCCAGCGGAAGGGACAGCTACACTGAAGCTTTCTTT.

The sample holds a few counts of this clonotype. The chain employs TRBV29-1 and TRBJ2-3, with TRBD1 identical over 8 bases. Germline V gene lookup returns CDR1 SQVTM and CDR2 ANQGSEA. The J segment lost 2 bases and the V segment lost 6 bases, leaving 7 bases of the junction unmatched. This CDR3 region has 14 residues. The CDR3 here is CSVAGTGNTDTQYF. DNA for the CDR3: TGCAGCGTCGCCGGGACAGGTAACACAGATACGCAGTATTTT.

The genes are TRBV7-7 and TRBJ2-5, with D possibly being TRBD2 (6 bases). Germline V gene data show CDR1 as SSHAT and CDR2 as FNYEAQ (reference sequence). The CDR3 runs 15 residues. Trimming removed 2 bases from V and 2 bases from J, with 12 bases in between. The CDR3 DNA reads TGTGCCAGCAGCTTAACTAGCAGTTCTCAAGAGACCCAGTACTTC. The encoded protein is CASSLTSSSQETQYF.

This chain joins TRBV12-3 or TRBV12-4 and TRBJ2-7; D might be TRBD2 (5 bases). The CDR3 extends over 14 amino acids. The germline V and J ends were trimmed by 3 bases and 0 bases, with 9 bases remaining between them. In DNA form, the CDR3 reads TGTGCCAGCAGTTTTAAGCGGAACTCCTACGAGCAGTACTTC. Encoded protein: CASSFKRNSYEQYF.

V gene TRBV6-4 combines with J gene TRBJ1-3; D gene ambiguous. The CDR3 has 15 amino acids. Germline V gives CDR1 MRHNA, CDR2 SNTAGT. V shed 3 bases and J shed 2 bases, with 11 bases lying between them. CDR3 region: CASSESPGTGNTIYF. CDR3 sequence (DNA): TGTGCCAGCAGTGAATCCCCCGGGACTGGAAACACCATATATTTT.

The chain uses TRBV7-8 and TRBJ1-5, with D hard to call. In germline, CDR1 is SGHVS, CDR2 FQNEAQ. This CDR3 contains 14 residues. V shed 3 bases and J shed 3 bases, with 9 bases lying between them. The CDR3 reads CASSFDISNQPQHF. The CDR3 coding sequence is TGTGCCAGCAGCTTTGACATATCCAATCAGCCCCAGCATTTT. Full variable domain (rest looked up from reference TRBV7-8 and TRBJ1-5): GAGVSQSPRYKVAKRGQDVALRCDPISGHVSLFWYQQALGQGPEFLTYFQNEAQLDKSGLPSDRFFAERPEGSVSTLKIQRTQQEDSAVYLCASSFDISNQPQHFGDGTRLSIL.

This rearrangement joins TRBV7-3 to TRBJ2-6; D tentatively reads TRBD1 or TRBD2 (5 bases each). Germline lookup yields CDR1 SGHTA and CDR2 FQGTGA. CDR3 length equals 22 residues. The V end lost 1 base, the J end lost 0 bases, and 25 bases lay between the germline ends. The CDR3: CASSLRPEAMGPRSSGANVLTF. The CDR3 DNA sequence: TGTGCCAGCAGCTTAAGGCCGGAAGCAATGGGACCGCGCAGCTCTGGGGCCAACGTCCTGACTTTC.

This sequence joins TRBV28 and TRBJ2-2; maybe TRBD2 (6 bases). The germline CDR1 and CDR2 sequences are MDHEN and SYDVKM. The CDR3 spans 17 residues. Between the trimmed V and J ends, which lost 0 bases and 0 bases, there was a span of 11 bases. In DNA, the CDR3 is TGTGCCAGCAGTTTATGGGAGGGAGCGACGAACACCGGGGAGCTGTTTTTT. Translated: CASSLWEGATNTGELFF.

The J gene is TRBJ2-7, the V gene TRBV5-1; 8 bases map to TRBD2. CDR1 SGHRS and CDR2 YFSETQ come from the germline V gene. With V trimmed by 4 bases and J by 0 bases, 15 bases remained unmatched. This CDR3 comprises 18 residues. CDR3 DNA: TGCGCCAGCAGCGGGAAGCGGGAGATCAAATTGAACTCCTACGAGCAGTACTTC. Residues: CASSGKREIKLNSYEQYF.

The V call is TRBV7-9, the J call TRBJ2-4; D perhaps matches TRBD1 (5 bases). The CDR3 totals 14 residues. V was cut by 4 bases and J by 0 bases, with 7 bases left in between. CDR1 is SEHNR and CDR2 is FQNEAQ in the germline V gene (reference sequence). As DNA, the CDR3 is TGTGCCAGCAGCTACGACAGAGCCAAAAACATTCAGTACTTC. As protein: CASSYDRAKNIQYF.

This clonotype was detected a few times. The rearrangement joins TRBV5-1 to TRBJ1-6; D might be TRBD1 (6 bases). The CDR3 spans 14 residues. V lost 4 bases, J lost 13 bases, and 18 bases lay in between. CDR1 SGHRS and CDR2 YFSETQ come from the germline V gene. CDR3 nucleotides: TGCGCCAGCAGCACACCACTAACAGGGTCCCCCCTCCACTTT. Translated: CASSTPLTGSPLHF.

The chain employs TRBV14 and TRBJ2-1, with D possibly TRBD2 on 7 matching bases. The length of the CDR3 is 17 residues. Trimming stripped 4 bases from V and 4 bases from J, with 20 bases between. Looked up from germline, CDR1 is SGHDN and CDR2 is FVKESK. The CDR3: CASSPTGGRRPYNEQFF. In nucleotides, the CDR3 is TGTGCCAGCAGCCCCACCGGGGGGCGGAGACCGTACAATGAGCAGTTCTTC. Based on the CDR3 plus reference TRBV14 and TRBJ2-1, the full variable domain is EAGVTQFPSHSVIEKGQTVTLRCDPISGHDNLYWYRRVMGKEIKFLLHFVKESKQDESGMPNNRFLAERTGGTYSTLKVQPAELEDSGVYFCASSPTGGRRPYNEQFFGPGTRLTVL.

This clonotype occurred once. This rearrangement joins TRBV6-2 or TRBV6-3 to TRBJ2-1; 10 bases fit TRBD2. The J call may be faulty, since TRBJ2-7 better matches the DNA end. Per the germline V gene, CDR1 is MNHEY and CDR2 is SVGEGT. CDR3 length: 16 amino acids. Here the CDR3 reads CASSRVIGLAASEQYF. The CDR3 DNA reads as TGTGCCAGCAGCCGAGTAATAGGACTAGCGGCATCGGAGCAGTACTTC.

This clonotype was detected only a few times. This CDR3 reads CSARPLATTDTQYF. The CDR3 DNA follows: TGCAGTGCTAGGCCGCTAGCGACCACAGATACGCAGTATTTT. This sequence joins TRBV20-1 and TRBJ2-3; maybe TRBD2 (6 bases). V was pared by 3 bases and J by 2 bases, with 12 bases between. CDR1 is DFQATT, CDR2 SNEGSKA, per germline (reference sequence). The length of the CDR3 is 14 residues.

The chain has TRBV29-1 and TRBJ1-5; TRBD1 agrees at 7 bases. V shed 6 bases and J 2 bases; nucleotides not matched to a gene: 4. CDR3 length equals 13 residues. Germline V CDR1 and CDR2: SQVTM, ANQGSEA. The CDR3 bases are TGCAGCGTCCGGGACAGTGGCAATCAGCCCCAGCATTTT. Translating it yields CSVRDSGNQPQHF.

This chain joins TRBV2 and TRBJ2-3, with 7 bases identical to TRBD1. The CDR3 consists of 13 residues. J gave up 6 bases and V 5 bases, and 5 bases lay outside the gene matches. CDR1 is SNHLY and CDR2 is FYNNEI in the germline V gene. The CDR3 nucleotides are TGTGCCAGCAGTTTGGGACAGACGGATACGCAGTATTTT. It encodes CASSLGQTDTQYF.

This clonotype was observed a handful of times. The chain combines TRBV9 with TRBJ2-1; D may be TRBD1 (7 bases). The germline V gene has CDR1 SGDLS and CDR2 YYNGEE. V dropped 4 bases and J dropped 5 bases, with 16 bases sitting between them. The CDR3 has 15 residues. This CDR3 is CASSPGPGGNNEQFF. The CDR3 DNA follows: TGTGCCAGCAGCCCCGGACCAGGGGGGAACAATGAGCAGTTCTTC.

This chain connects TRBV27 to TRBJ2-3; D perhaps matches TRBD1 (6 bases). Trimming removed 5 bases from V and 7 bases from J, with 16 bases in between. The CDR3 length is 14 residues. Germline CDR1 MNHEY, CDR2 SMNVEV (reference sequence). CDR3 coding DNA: TGTGCCAGCAGTCAACGGCTGGGGGCCTATACGCAGTATTTT. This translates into CASSQRLGAYTQYF.

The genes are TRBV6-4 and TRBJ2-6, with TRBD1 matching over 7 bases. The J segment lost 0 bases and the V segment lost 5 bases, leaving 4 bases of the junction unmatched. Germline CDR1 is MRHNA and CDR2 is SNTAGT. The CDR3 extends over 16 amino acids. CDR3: CASSPGQNSGANVLTF. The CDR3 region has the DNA TGTGCCAGCAGTCCGGGACAGAACTCTGGGGCCAACGTCCTGACTTTC.

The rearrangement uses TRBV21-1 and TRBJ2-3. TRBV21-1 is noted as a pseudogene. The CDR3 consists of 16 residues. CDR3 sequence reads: CASSNPFCAATDTQYF. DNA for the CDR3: TGTGCCAGCAGCAACCCCTTTTGTGCTGCCACAGATACGCAGTATTTT.

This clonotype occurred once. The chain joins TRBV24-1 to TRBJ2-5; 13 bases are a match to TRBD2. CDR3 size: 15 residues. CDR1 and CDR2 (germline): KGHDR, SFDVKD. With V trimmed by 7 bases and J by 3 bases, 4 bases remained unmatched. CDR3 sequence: CATRPGLAGKETQYF. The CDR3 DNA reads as TGTGCCACCAGACCGGGACTAGCGGGAAAAGAGACCCAGTACTTC.

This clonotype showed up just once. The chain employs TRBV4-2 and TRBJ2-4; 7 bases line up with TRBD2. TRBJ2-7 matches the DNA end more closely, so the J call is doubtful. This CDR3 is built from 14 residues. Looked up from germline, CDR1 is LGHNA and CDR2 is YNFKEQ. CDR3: CASSQELATYEQYF. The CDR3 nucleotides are TGTGCCAGCAGCCAAGAACTAGCGACCTACGAGCAGTACTTC.

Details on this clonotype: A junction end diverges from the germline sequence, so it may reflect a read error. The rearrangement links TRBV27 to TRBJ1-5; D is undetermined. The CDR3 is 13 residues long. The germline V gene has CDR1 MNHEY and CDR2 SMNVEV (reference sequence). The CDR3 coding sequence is TGTGCCAGCAGTGTATCACTGACGAGGCCCCAGCATTTT. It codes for CASSVSLTRPQHF.

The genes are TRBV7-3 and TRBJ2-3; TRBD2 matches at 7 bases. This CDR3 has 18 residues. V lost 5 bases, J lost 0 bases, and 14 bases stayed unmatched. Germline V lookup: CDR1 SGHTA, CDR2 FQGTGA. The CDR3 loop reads CASSPSWSGGPSTDTQYF. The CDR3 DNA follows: TGTGCCAGCAGCCCCTCCTGGTCGGGGGGACCTAGCACAGATACGCAGTATTTT.

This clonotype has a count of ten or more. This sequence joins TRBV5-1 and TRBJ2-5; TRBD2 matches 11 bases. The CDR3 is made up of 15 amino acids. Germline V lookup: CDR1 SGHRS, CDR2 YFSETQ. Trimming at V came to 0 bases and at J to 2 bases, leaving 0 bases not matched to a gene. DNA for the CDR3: TGCGCCAGCAGCTTGGCTAGCGGGAGGCAAGAGACCCAGTACTTC. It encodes CASSLASGRQETQYF.

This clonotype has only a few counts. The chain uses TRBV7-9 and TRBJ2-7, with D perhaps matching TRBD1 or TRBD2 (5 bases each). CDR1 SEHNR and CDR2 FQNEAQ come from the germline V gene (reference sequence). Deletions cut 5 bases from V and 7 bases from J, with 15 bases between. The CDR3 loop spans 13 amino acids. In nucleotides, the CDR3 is TGTGCCAGCAGCAGACAGACCTGGGAGGAGCAGTACTTC. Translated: CASSRQTWEEQYF.

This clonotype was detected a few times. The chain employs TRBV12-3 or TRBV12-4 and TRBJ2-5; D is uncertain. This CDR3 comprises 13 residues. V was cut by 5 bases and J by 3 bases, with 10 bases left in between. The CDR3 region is CASSDALEETQYF. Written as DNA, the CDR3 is TGTGCCAGCAGTGACGCCCTGGAAGAGACCCAGTACTTC.